This T cell receptor beta chain was found in a study of blood T cell repertoires in COVID-19. Across the study: Material from acute and convalescent COVID-19 was sourced from the United States, Italy and Spain. Sources were T cells, B-cell-depleted T cells, or PBMCs; the material itself was cDNA or gDNA.

Looked up from germline, CDR1 is LGHDT and CDR2 is YNNKEL (reference sequence). The V gene lost 3 bases and the J gene lost 5 bases, with 5 bases spanning the gap. The CDR3 is made up of 13 amino acids. This clone was counted only a few times. As handled by the study authors: Estimation of nucleated cell counts was performed using reference gene primer amplification. Produced via immunoSEQ multiplex PCR; TCRdb's table is partial and in-frame only. V, J and clone size reflect that table, while D and trimming were determined from the DNA. The sample includes approximately 46,000 clones, about 89% of them seen just once.

The chain joins TRBV3-1 (or the pseudogene TRBV3-2) to TRBJ1-6, with unresolved D. The sequence was obtained from a man aged 70 or older with active COVID-19. The sequenced material came from peripheral blood. Here the CDR3 reads CASSQGDNSPLHF. Written as DNA, the CDR3 is TGTGCCAGCAGCCAGGGCGATAATTCACCCCTCCACTTT.